Listed below are T cell receptor beta chains from one sample, sequenced in a study of blood T cell repertoires in COVID-19. The repertoire was sequenced with immunoSEQ multiplex PCR; TCRdb's copy has only in-frame clones and lacks some. Altogether more than 350,000 clones are present, just under 90% being singletons, with the ten largest covering roughly a tenth. Sequenced sample: PBMCs or T cells enriched from blood (not recorded which). These receptors all come from a woman between 45 and 60 years old who had recovered from COVID-19. Both conserved end residues are part of each CDR3. The D gene is left open where the match is weak. Some rows have no size entry. The others give once, few or many, or a class for an expanded clone.

v_call	clone_size	j_call	d_call	cdr3_aa	cdr3_nt
TRBV6-5	.	TRBJ1-1	.	CASRVDDRGFTEAFF	TGTGCCAGCAGGGTGGACGACAGAGGATTTACTGAAGCTTTCTTT
TRBV5-1	.	TRBJ1-1	.	CASSLAGVEGAFF	TGCGCCAGCAGCTTGGCAGGGGTAGAGGGTGCTTTCTTT
TRBV6-2/TRBV6-3	.	TRBJ1-4	TRBD1	CASIPQGYIRTNEKLFF	TGTGCCAGCATCCCACAGGGGTACATAAGGACTAATGAAAAACTGTTTTTT
TRBV5-6	.	TRBJ1-4	.	CASSLPTATNEKLFF	TGTGCCAGCAGCTTACCGACAGCAACTAATGAAAAACTGTTTTTT
TRBV20-1	.	TRBJ2-7	.	CSASLGEDEQYF	TGCAGTGCTAGTCTCGGGGAAGACGAGCAGTACTTC
TRBV5-8	.	TRBJ1-2	.	CASSLTLGGYFGYTF	TGTGCCAGCAGCTTAACTCTAGGAGGGTACTTTGGCTACACCTTC
TRBV29-1	.	TRBJ1-4	.	CSVQGVANEKLFF	TGCAGCGTCCAGGGTGTAGCTAATGAAAAACTGTTTTTT
TRBV7-6	.	TRBJ1-5	.	CASSLGNRDSNQPQHF	TGTGCCAGCAGCTTAGGGAACAGGGATAGCAATCAGCCCCAGCATTTT
TRBV25-1	.	TRBJ2-3	TRBD2	CASTLGSGGVDTQYF	TGTGCCAGCACCCTTGGTAGCGGGGGGGTAGATACGCAGTATTTT
TRBV7-8	.	TRBJ1-2	.	CASSPDSDGYTF	TGTGCCAGCAGCCCGGACAGTGATGGCTACACCTTC
TRBV4-3	.	TRBJ1-1	.	CASSQETANTEAFF	TGCGCCAGCAGCCAAGAAACTGCGAACACTGAAGCTTTCTTT
TRBV6-1	.	TRBJ2-7	.	CASSEPGTSYEQYF	TGTGCCAGCAGTGAACCTGGGACATCCTACGAGCAGTACTTC
TRBV4-2	.	TRBJ1-1	.	CASSQEVGRGMNTEAFF	TGTGCCAGCAGCCAAGAGGTGGGCAGGGGTATGAACACTGAAGCTTTCTTT
TRBV3-1/TRBV3-2	.	TRBJ2-5	TRBD2	CASSHGVAGVRGVTQYF	TGTGCCAGCAGCCACGGGGTAGCGGGGGTCCGGGGGGTGACCCAGTACTTC
TRBV4-1	.	TRBJ1-1	.	CASSQDREGQNTEAFF	TGCGCCAGCAGCCAAGACCGGGAGGGACAGAACACTGAAGCTTTCTTT
TRBV5-1	.	TRBJ2-1	TRBD2	CASSSSSGGSAYNEQFF	TGCGCCAGCAGCTCCTCTAGCGGGGGCAGCGCCTACAATGAGCAGTTCTTC
TRBV4-3	.	TRBJ2-3	.	CASSRTTPTDTQYF	TGCGCCAGCAGTCGAACAACCCCCACAGATACGCAGTATTTT
TRBV3-1/TRBV3-2	.	TRBJ1-4	.	CASSQTTGTSNGKLFF	TGTGCCAGCAGTCAAACAACCGGGACAAGTAATGGAAAACTGTTTTTT
TRBV18	.	TRBJ1-4	.	CASSPPSGATNEKLFF	TGTGCCAGCTCACCACCATCGGGAGCAACTAATGAAAAACTGTTTTTT
TRBV27	.	TRBJ1-4	.	CASSFTFHEKLFF	TGTGCCAGCAGTTTTACATTCCATGAAAAACTGTTTTTT
TRBV29-1	.	TRBJ2-1	TRBD2	CSAQTSGGASEQFF	TGCAGCGCTCAGACTAGCGGGGGGGCATCTGAGCAGTTCTTC
TRBV5-1	once	TRBJ2-5	.	CASSLGGAQETQYF	TGCGCCAGCAGCTTGGGCGGGGCCCAAGAGACCCAGTACTTC
TRBV5-4	.	TRBJ1-6	.	CASSFRGLGSPLHF	TGTGCCAGCAGCTTTCGGGGTCTCGGTTCACCCCTCCACTTT
TRBV5-1	.	TRBJ1-2	.	CASSSVANYGYTF	TGCGCCAGCAGCTCGGTGGCTAACTATGGCTACACCTTC
TRBV24-1	.	TRBJ1-5	TRBD1	CATSEVRDRGNQPQHF	TGTGCCACCAGTGAGGTCCGGGACAGGGGTAATCAGCCCCAGCATTTT
TRBV7-9	few	TRBJ2-7	TRBD2	CAGGGPSYEQYF	TGTGCCGGCGGGGGACCTTCCTACGAGCAGTACTTC
TRBV19	.	TRBJ1-5	TRBD1	CASTSGQGPQPQHF	TGTGCCAGTACCTCCGGACAGGGGCCTCAGCCCCAGCATTTT
TRBV2	.	TRBJ2-7	.	CASMGAETYEQYF	TGTGCCAGCATGGGGGCAGAGACCTACGAGCAGTACTTC
TRBV5-3	.	TRBJ1-4	TRBD1	CARRGSGQGGEKLFF	TGTGCCAGAAGAGGTTCTGGACAGGGGGGCGAAAAACTGTTTTTT
TRBV5-1	.	TRBJ1-1	.	CASSLGSGERDTEAFF	TGCGCCAGCAGCTTGGGGAGCGGCGAAAGGGACACTGAAGCTTTCTTT
TRBV6-5	.	TRBJ2-2	TRBD1	CASKDRVEDGELFF	TGTGCCAGCAAAGACAGGGTAGAGGACGGGGAGCTGTTTTTT
TRBV14	.	TRBJ2-7	TRBD1	CASSPTTGISYEQYF	TGTGCCAGCAGCCCAACGACAGGGATCTCCTACGAGCAGTACTTC
TRBV7-3	.	TRBJ2-3	.	CASSLFMSDTQYF	TGTGCCAGCAGCCTGTTTATGTCGGATACGCAGTATTTT
TRBV5-4	.	TRBJ2-7	.	CASSLQEAYEQYF	TGTGCCAGCAGCTTGCAGGAGGCGTACGAGCAGTACTTC
TRBV18	.	TRBJ1-1	.	CASSTAIQGVNTEAFF	TGTGCCAGCTCCACAGCTATACAGGGAGTGAACACTGAAGCTTTCTTT
TRBV5-1	.	TRBJ1-1	.	CASSLGHRQVLNTEAFF	TGCGCCAGCAGCTTGGGTCACAGACAAGTCTTGAACACTGAAGCTTTCTTT
TRBV4-1	.	TRBJ2-3	TRBD1	CASSQTGTGQGDTQYF	TGCGCCAGCAGCCAAACCGGGACAGGGCAGGGAGATACGCAGTATTTT
TRBV30	once	TRBJ2-5	TRBD2	CAWSRGGADETQYF	TGTGCCTGGAGTCGCGGGGGGGCGGATGAGACCCAGTACTTC
TRBV19	once	TRBJ1-3	TRBD1	CASTESGTGGSGNTIYF	TGTGCCAGTACTGAATCCGGGACAGGGGGCTCTGGAAACACCATATATTTT
TRBV7-2	.	TRBJ2-1	TRBD2	CASSLSSRGGGFF	TGTGCCAGCAGCTTAAGTTCGCGGGGGGGTGGATTCTTC
TRBV5-1	.	TRBJ2-1	TRBD1	CASSDRGSDEQFF	TGCGCCAGCTCCGACAGGGGTTCGGATGAGCAGTTCTTC
TRBV7-8	.	TRBJ1-5	TRBD1	CASSTTGEQPQHF	TGTGCCAGCAGCACCACAGGGGAACAGCCCCAGCATTTT
TRBV27	.	TRBJ2-5	TRBD2	CASSPLGGDSGGDQETQYF	TGTGCCAGCAGTCCCCTCGGAGGGGATAGCGGGGGGGATCAAGAGACCCAGTACTTC
TRBV19	.	TRBJ1-2	TRBD1	CASSIQGALNYGYTF	TGTGCCAGTAGTATCCAGGGGGCCCTCAACTATGGCTACACCTTC
TRBV28	.	TRBJ2-1	TRBD1	CASSIPDRSDEQFF	TGTGCCAGCAGCATACCGGACAGGTCCGATGAGCAGTTCTTC